The 18 T cell receptor beta chains reported below all come from one sample, sequenced in a study of T cells in localized non-small cell lung cancer. TCRdb keeps only in-frame clones here, not all; method: immunoSEQ multiplex PCR. The sample lists 25,000 to 35,000 clones; about 80% were seen once. The sequencing here drew on peripheral blood mononuclear cells, taken before any cancer treatment. All receptors derive from a man aged 40-75 years with stage III lung adenocarcinoma.

The CDR3 spells CASRPDPYTGELFF. The CDR3 region has the DNA TGTGCCAGTAGACCTGACCCGTACACCGGGGAGCTGTTTTTT. J is TRBJ2-2 and V is TRBV19; D gene uncertain. This CDR3 region has 14 residues. Germline CDR1 LNHDA, CDR2 SQIVND (reference sequence). The V end was cut by 6 bases, the J end by 3 bases, with 11 bases between.

The chain uses TRBV11-2 and TRBJ2-7, with D perhaps TRBD2 (6 bases). The CDR3 runs 15 residues. Trimming took off 1 base at V and 4 bases at J, with 14 bases between the two ends. CDR1 and CDR2 (germline): SGHAT, FQNNGV. The CDR3: CASSLGRGSPYEQYF. The CDR3, as DNA: TGTGCCAGCAGCTTAGGGAGGGGCAGCCCGTACGAGCAGTACTTC.

In regard to this clone: A much bigger clone sits one base away, suggesting this may be a read error. Distinct nucleotide sequences in the sample also encode this CDR3. The chain recombines TRBV7-9 with TRBJ1-5, with unresolved D. In germline, CDR1 is SEHNR, CDR2 FQNEAQ (reference sequence). There are 13 residues in the CDR3. The V end was cut by 1 base, the J end by 2 bases, with 3 bases between. The CDR3 is CASSLDGNQPQHF. The CDR3 DNA is TGTGCCAGCAGCTTAGACGGCAATCAGCCCCAGCATTTT. Looking up the rest from reference TRBV7-9 and TRBJ1-5 gives the full variable domain: DTGVSQNPRHKITKRGQNVTFRCDPISEHNRLYWYRQTLGQGPEFLTYFQNEAQLEKSRLLSDRFSAERPKGSFSTLEIQRTEQGDSAMYLCASSLDGNQPQHFGDGTRLSIL.

The chain joins TRBV7-9 to TRBJ1-6, with D possibly matching TRBD1 (6 bases). Trimming took off 5 bases at V and 6 bases at J, with 11 bases between the two ends. This CDR3 is 14 amino acids long. Germline assignment: CDR1 SEHNR and CDR2 FQNEAQ (reference sequence). CDR3 nucleotides: TGTGCCAGCAGCCTCGGACAGCCTAATTCACCCCTCCACTTT. Translation gives CASSLGQPNSPLHF. Combining the CDR3 with reference TRBV7-9 and TRBJ1-6 gives the whole variable domain DTGVSQNPRHKITKRGQNVTFRCDPISEHNRLYWYRQTLGQGPEFLTYFQNEAQLEKSRLLSDRFSAERPKGSFSTLEIQRTEQGDSAMYLCASSLGQPNSPLHFGNGTRLTVT.

This chain uses TRBV7-8 with TRBJ2-2; D may be TRBD1 (6 bases). The CDR3 loop spans 14 amino acids. V shed 5 bases and J shed 4 bases, with 11 bases lying between them. Germline CDR1 reads SGHVS; CDR2 reads FQNEAQ. The CDR3 DNA reads as TGTGCCAGCAGCATGGGACAATTCACCGGGGAGCTGTTTTTT. It is translated as CASSMGQFTGELFF.

This rearrangement joins TRBV18 to TRBJ2-3; 9 bases line up with TRBD2. J gave up 3 bases and V 2 bases, and 9 bases lay outside the gene matches. The germline gives CDR1 KGHSH, CDR2 LQKENI. The CDR3 contains 17 residues. The CDR3 DNA is TGTGCCAGCTCACCATTGCCTAGCGGGATCGGTACAGATACGCAGTATTTT. Encoded protein: CASSPLPSGIGTDTQYF. The whole variable domain, filled in from reference TRBV18 and TRBJ2-3, reads NAGVMQNPRHLVRRRGQEARLRCSPMKGHSHVYWYRQLPEEGLKFMVYLQKENIIDESGMPKERFSAEFPKEGPSILRIQQVVRGDSAAYFCASSPLPSGIGTDTQYFGPGTRLTVL.

This rearrangement joins TRBV6-5 to TRBJ2-7, with 11 nucleotides matching TRBD2. CDR1 is MNHEY and CDR2 is SVGAGI in the germline V gene. Trimming took 2 bases from V and 3 from J; bases not matched to a gene: 3. The CDR3 extends over 15 amino acids. The CDR3 region is CASSYRGTSGYEQYF. The CDR3 bases are TGTGCCAGCAGTTACAGGGGGACTAGCGGCTACGAGCAGTACTTC.

In this sample, this clone turned up a few times. The rearrangement links TRBV6-1 to TRBJ1-2, with D unclear. The germline V gene encodes CDR1 MNHNS and CDR2 SASEGT. The germline V and J ends were trimmed by 2 bases and 8 bases, with 15 bases remaining between them. The CDR3 totals 14 residues. The CDR3 loop reads CASSESVGRVGYTF. The CDR3 nucleotides are TGTGCCAGCAGTGAATCTGTAGGGCGAGTAGGCTACACCTTC.

This sequence joins TRBV5-1 and TRBJ2-5, with 8 nucleotides matching TRBD2. V trimming: 4 bases; J trimming: 3 bases; junction bases outside the gene matches: 2. Per the germline V gene, CDR1 is SGHRS and CDR2 is YFSETQ. CDR3 size: 13 residues. CDR3 amino acids: CASSERGKETQYF. Here the CDR3 DNA reads TGCGCCAGCAGCGAGCGGGGGAAAGAGACCCAGTACTTC.

The chain joins TRBV7-8 to TRBJ1-1; D remains unclear. Germline CDR1 is SGHVS and CDR2 is FQNEAQ. The CDR3 spans 14 residues. The ends were cut back, 0 bases at V and 3 bases at J, with 8 bases in the middle. This chain's CDR3 is CASSLASSYTEAFF. The CDR3, as DNA: TGTGCCAGCAGCTTAGCCTCATCTTACACTGAAGCTTTCTTT.

The V gene is TRBV2, the J gene TRBJ2-7; D is possibly TRBD1 (5 bases). Trimming removed 2 bases at V and 0 bases at J, with 14 bases between. CDR1 is SNHLY, CDR2 FYNNEI, per germline. This CDR3 comprises 16 residues. CDR3 sequence (DNA): TGTGCCAGCAGTGAACTCCAGGGCCATAGCTCCTACGAGCAGTACGTC. This gives the protein CASSELQGHSSYEQYV.

The chain employs TRBV7-9 and TRBJ1-1, with D hard to call. V was pared by 4 bases and J by 5 bases, with 11 bases between. The CDR3 spans 13 residues. The germline V gene has CDR1 SEHNR and CDR2 FQNEAQ (reference sequence). Written as DNA, the CDR3 is TGTGCCAGCAGCTCGTCTTGGCTGACTGAAGCTTTCTTT. This gives the protein CASSSSWLTEAFF. Supplemented by reference TRBV7-9 and TRBJ1-1, the full variable domain reads DTGVSQNPRHKITKRGQNVTFRCDPISEHNRLYWYRQTLGQGPEFLTYFQNEAQLEKSRLLSDRFSAERPKGSFSTLEIQRTEQGDSAMYLCASSSSWLTEAFFGQGTRLTVV.

This chain uses TRBV7-9 with TRBJ2-4; D may be TRBD2 (6 bases). The CDR3 is 16 amino acids. Deletions cut 5 bases from V and 4 bases from J, with 18 bases between. Germline lookup yields CDR1 SEHNR and CDR2 FQNEAQ (reference sequence). CDR3 amino acids: CASSPKWGDVKNIQYF. The CDR3 region has the DNA TGTGCCAGCAGCCCGAAGTGGGGGGATGTAAAAAACATTCAGTACTTC.

This clone was counted a single time. The V and J genes are TRBV2 and TRBJ1-3; a possible D gene is TRBD1 (5 bases). V lost 6 bases to trimming and J lost 2 bases, with 11 bases between them. The germline gives CDR1 SNHLY, CDR2 FYNNEI. The CDR3 length is 14 residues. CDR3 DNA sequence: TGTGCCAGCAGGCCCCAGGGACCTGGAAACACCATATATTTT. This translates into CASRPQGPGNTIYF.

This sequence joins TRBV28 and TRBJ2-2; 8 bases are shared with TRBD1. Trimming at V came to 5 bases and at J to 1 base, leaving 6 bases not matched to a gene. CDR1 is MDHEN, CDR2 SYDVKM, per germline. CDR3 length: 16 amino acids. CDR3 DNA sequence: TGTGCCAGCAGTCGAGGGACAGGCCTGAACACCGGGGAGCTGTTTTTT. Its protein product is CASSRGTGLNTGELFF.

Only one count was recorded for this clone. The gene calls are TRBV5-1 and TRBJ2-3, with unresolved D. The CDR3 covers 14 residues. CDR1 and CDR2 (germline): SGHRS, YFSETQ. V lost 2 bases and J lost 3, with 10 bases in between. CDR3 in DNA: TGCGCCAGCAGCTTACGATTTGGGACAGATACGCAGTATTTT. Translation gives CASSLRFGTDTQYF.

The chain combines TRBV28 with TRBJ1-2, with D possibly matching TRBD1 (5 bases). V lost 6 bases and J 8 bases, leaving 22 bases between the germline ends. This CDR3 comprises 15 residues. Germline lookup yields CDR1 MDHEN and CDR2 SYDVKM. DNA for the CDR3: TGTGCCAGCAGCCTGGGTGGGACCCCAGGACGGGGCTACACCTTC. Residues: CASSLGGTPGRGYTF.

This clone was seen a few times. V and J are TRBV6-1 and TRBJ2-3; perhaps TRBD1 as D (6 bases). The V end lost 5 bases, the J end lost 3 bases, and 15 bases lay between the germline ends. Germline V gene sequence: CDR1 MNHNS, CDR2 SASEGT. The CDR3 runs 15 residues. The CDR3 protein is CASSSTGPRTDTQYF. In DNA form, the CDR3 reads TGTGCCAGCAGTTCAACAGGGCCCCGAACAGATACGCAGTATTTT.